One sample yielded the 28 T cell receptor beta chains listed below, sequenced in a study of shared clonotypes between healthy human individuals. Method: immunoSEQ multiplex PCR; TCRdb's copy keeps in-frame clones and lacks some. The sample shows about 2.3 million clones, 90% to 95% of them seen only once. The specimen sequenced was naive CD4+ T cells from PBMCs. This sample's subset: CD45RA+ positively selected. The receptors were sampled from a man aged 18 to 30 in good health. Some clones in this sample may be carry-over from other donors' samples.

The rearrangement links TRBV25-1 to TRBJ1-4; no clear D gene. V was clipped by 1 base and J by 4 bases, with 7 bases between them. This CDR3 comprises 14 residues. CDR1 and CDR2 (germline): MGHDK, SYGVNS. CDR3 loop: CASSEWGDNEKLFF. CDR3 bases: TGTGCCAGCAGTGAATGGGGTGATAATGAAAAACTGTTTTTT.

This chain connects TRBV4-3 to TRBJ2-3, with D hard to call. V was cut by 0 bases and J by 5 bases, with 15 bases left in between. This CDR3 has 16 amino acids. Germline CDR1 is LGHNA and CDR2 is YSLEER. In nucleotides, the CDR3 is TGCGCCAGCAGCCAAGAAAGCCGTCGGGTAGGAGATACGCAGTATTTT. This codes for CASSQESRRVGDTQYF.

In this sample, this clone turned up once. The chain joins TRBV6-5 to TRBJ2-3; 7 bases are a match to TRBD1. This CDR3 comprises 15 residues. Trimming removed 4 bases from V and 1 base from J; junction bases left unmatched: 5. Germline CDR1 and CDR2: MNHEY and SVGAGI. The CDR3 region has the DNA TGTGCCAGCAGTTTTCAGGGGGACCGCACAGATACGCAGTATTTT. Protein product: CASSFQGDRTDTQYF.

CDR3 bases: TGTGCCAGCAGCGCACCGGGACTAGCGGATCGCACAGATACGCAGTATTTT. Translation: CASSAPGLADRTDTQYF. The rearrangement uses TRBV9 and TRBJ2-3; TRBD2 aligns across 11 bases. Germline loops: CDR1 SGDLS, CDR2 YYNGEE. This CDR3 comprises 17 residues. V was pared by 3 bases and J by 1 base, with 7 bases of the junction left unmatched.

The chain is built from TRBV12-5 and TRBJ2-5, with D possibly matching TRBD2 (5 bases). The length of the CDR3 is 13 residues. The V end was cut by 3 bases, the J end by 4 bases, with 9 bases between. CDR1 is LGHNT and CDR2 is FRNRAP in the germline V gene. CDR3 residues: CASGLPSGETQYF. The CDR3 DNA is TGTGCTAGTGGTTTACCCAGCGGAGAGACCCAGTACTTC.

V and J are TRBV28 and TRBJ1-2, with D maybe TRBD1 (5 bases). CDR1 is MDHEN and CDR2 is SYDVKM in the germline V gene. V shed 5 bases and J shed 1 base, with 17 bases lying between them. The CDR3 has 16 residues. This CDR3 is CASSPPRGLGNYGYTF. CDR3 in DNA: TGTGCCAGCAGTCCCCCGAGGGGTCTTGGTAACTATGGCTACACCTTC.

The chain employs TRBV9 and TRBJ2-3; D might be TRBD1 or TRBD2, each matching 6 bases. Trimming left V 0 bases short and J 6 bases short, with 8 bases between. Germline CDR1 is SGDLS and CDR2 is YYNGEE. The CDR3 sequence is 13 residues long. The DNA of the CDR3 is TGTGCCAGCAGCGTAGAGGGGGGTGATACGCAGTATTTT. Its protein is CASSVEGGDTQYF.

The rearrangement joins TRBV7-3 to TRBJ1-3; D might be TRBD1 (6 bases). The CDR3 totals 15 residues. Trimming took off 5 bases at V and 1 base at J, with 12 bases between the two ends. CDR1 and CDR2 (germline): SGHTA, FQGTGA. The CDR3 region has the DNA TGTGCCAGCAGCCCACCACAGGGATCTGGAAACACCATATATTTT. Its translation: CASSPPQGSGNTIYF. Supplemented by reference TRBV7-3 and TRBJ1-3, the full variable domain reads GAGVSQTPSNKVTEKGKYVELRCDPISGHTALYWYRQSLGQGPEFLIYFQGTGAADDSGLPNDRFFAVRPEGSVSTLKIQRTERGDSAVYLCASSPPQGSGNTIYFGEGSWLTVV.

This chain joins TRBV5-1 and TRBJ2-5; 8 nucleotides line up with TRBD2. V lost 2 bases to trimming and J lost 2 bases; unmatched junction nucleotides: 5. Germline loops: CDR1 SGHRS, CDR2 YFSETQ. CDR3 length equals 15 residues. The CDR3 protein is CASSFPSGPQETQYF. The DNA of the CDR3 is TGCGCCAGCAGCTTCCCTAGCGGGCCACAAGAGACCCAGTACTTC.

This chain connects TRBV6-1 to TRBJ2-7; the D gene is possibly TRBD1 (7 bases). Germline V gene data show CDR1 as MNHNS and CDR2 as SASEGT. The length of the CDR3 is 16 residues. Trimming pared 0 bases from V and 3 bases from J, leaving 15 bases between. The CDR3 DNA reads as TGTGCCAGCAGTGAAGCCCCAGGGGGACTGAGCTACGAGCAGTACTTC. Protein sequence: CASSEAPGGLSYEQYF.

The chain carries TRBV7-6 and TRBJ2-2; 12 bases map to TRBD2. J was trimmed by 5 bases and V by 2 bases; bases with no gene match: 12. CDR3 size: 19 residues. Germline CDR1 reads SGHVS; CDR2 reads FNYEAQ. The CDR3 region has the DNA TGTGCCAGCAGCTTAAAGCGGGAGGGCACTAGCGGGAGGACCGGGGAGCTGTTTTTT. This codes for CASSLKREGTSGRTGELFF.

This chain connects TRBV6-4 to TRBJ2-1; possibly TRBD1 for D (6 bases). The V end was cut by 10 bases, the J end by 0 bases, with 10 bases between. The CDR3 sequence is 13 residues long. Germline V gene lookup returns CDR1 MRHNA and CDR2 SNTAGT. CDR3 nucleotide sequence: TGTGCCACGTCGACAGGCTCCTACAATGAGCAGTTCTTC. This codes for CATSTGSYNEQFF.

The chain links TRBV4-2 to TRBJ2-5; no definite D call. The J call may be mistaken, given a closer DNA end match to TRBJ2-7. This CDR3 contains 14 residues. Germline V CDR1 and CDR2: LGHNA, YNFKEQ. The CDR3 region is CASRSQYRSYEQYF. CDR3 nucleotide sequence: TGTGCCAGCCGTAGCCAGTACCGCTCCTACGAGCAGTACTTC.

This sequence joins TRBV5-1 and TRBJ2-5; 7 bases fit TRBD2. Germline lookup yields CDR1 SGHRS and CDR2 YFSETQ. This CDR3 spans 16 amino acids. J gave up 2 bases and V 2 bases, and 9 bases lay outside the gene matches. The CDR3 nucleotides are TGCGCCAGCAGCTTCGAGGCGGGAGTGTATCAAGAGACCCAGTACTTC. It is translated as CASSFEAGVYQETQYF. Variable domain in full (rest from reference TRBV5-1 and TRBJ2-5): KAGVTQTPRYLIKTRGQQVTLSCSPISGHRSVSWYQQTPGQGLQFLFEYFSETQRNKGNFPGRFSGRQFSNSRSEMNVSTLELGDSALYLCASSFEAGVYQETQYFGPGTRLLVL.

The chain employs TRBV2 and TRBJ1-2; no clear D gene. The V end lost 5 bases, the J end lost 2 bases, and 18 bases lay between the germline ends. Germline values: CDR1 SNHLY, CDR2 FYNNEI. CDR3 length: 16 amino acids. This CDR3 reads CASSLISRSINYGYTF. The CDR3 nucleotides read TGTGCCAGCAGTTTGATTTCGAGATCCATCAACTATGGCTACACCTTC.

The rearrangement joins TRBV5-1 to TRBJ1-2, with 7 nucleotides matching TRBD1. The J segment lost 6 bases and the V segment lost 0 bases, leaving 5 bases of the junction unmatched. Germline V lookup: CDR1 SGHRS, CDR2 YFSETQ. There are 14 residues in the CDR3. In nucleotides, the CDR3 is TGCGCCAGCAGCTTGGGCACACAGGGGAATGGCTACACCTTC. Translation: CASSLGTQGNGYTF.

This chain connects TRBV28 to TRBJ2-7, with 8 bases that match TRBD2. Germline-derived CDR1 and CDR2 are MDHEN and SYDVKM. V gave up 7 bases and J gave up 5 bases; unmatched junction bases: 13. This CDR3 comprises 15 residues. The CDR3 here is CASTATAGASHEQYF. The CDR3 DNA is TGTGCCAGCACCGCTACAGCGGGAGCAAGCCACGAGCAGTACTTC.

The chain employs TRBV9 and TRBJ1-2; TRBD1 might be the D (5 bases). Trimming took off 1 base at V and 5 bases at J, with 12 bases between the two ends. Per germline, CDR1 SGDLS and CDR2 YYNGEE. The length of the CDR3 is 14 residues. CDR3 loop: CASSVRPGRYGYTF. The CDR3 DNA is TGTGCCAGCAGCGTACGACCAGGGAGGTATGGCTACACCTTC.

CDR3 in amino acids: CASRSDKPNYGYTF. The CDR3 DNA is TGTGCCAGCAGATCCGACAAGCCTAACTATGGCTACACCTTC. The gene calls are TRBV7-2 and TRBJ1-2; D call uncertain. The V and J ends lost 6 bases and 0 bases respectively, with 11 bases between them. From germline, CDR1 is SGHTA and CDR2 FQGNSA. The CDR3 runs to 14 residues.

The chain has TRBV5-1 and TRBJ1-1; D possibly corresponds to TRBD1 (5 bases). CDR3 size: 13 residues. Germline V gene data show CDR1 as SGHRS and CDR2 as YFSETQ. V gave up 4 bases and J gave up 1 base, with 8 bases separating them. The CDR3: CASSPTANTEAFF. CDR3 DNA sequence: TGCGCCAGCAGCCCGACAGCGAACACTGAAGCTTTCTTT. The whole variable domain, remainder taken from reference TRBV5-1 and TRBJ1-1, is KAGVTQTPRYLIKTRGQQVTLSCSPISGHRSVSWYQQTPGQGLQFLFEYFSETQRNKGNFPGRFSGRQFSNSRSEMNVSTLELGDSALYLCASSPTANTEAFFGQGTRLTVV.

The chain employs TRBV28 and TRBJ2-7; 11 positions agree with TRBD2. The J segment lost 6 bases and the V segment lost 5 bases, leaving 3 bases of the junction unmatched. This CDR3 has 13 amino acids. Germline loops: CDR1 MDHEN, CDR2 SYDVKM. CDR3: CASSPGLAGEQYF. The CDR3 DNA sequence: TGTGCCAGCAGTCCCGGACTAGCGGGCGAGCAGTACTTC. The whole variable domain, filled in from reference TRBV28 and TRBJ2-7, reads DVKVTQSSRYLVKRTGEKVFLECVQDMDHENMFWYRQDPGLGLRLIYFSYDVKMKEKGDIPEGYSVSREKKERFSLILESASTNQTSMYLCASSPGLAGEQYFGPGTRLTVT.

Concerning this clone: At the DNA level, this CDR3 is encoded by other sequences in the same sample as well. The CDR3 nucleotides read TGTGCCAGCTCCCGACAGGGAGGAACTGAAGCTTTCTTT. Translating it yields CASSRQGGTEAFF. V and J are TRBV7-3 and TRBJ1-1; 7 bases align to TRBD1. With V trimmed by 8 bases and J by 5 bases, 8 bases remained unmatched. The germline V gene has CDR1 SGHTA and CDR2 FQGTGA. The CDR3 consists of 13 residues.

This clone occurred once. The sample contains more than one DNA sequence encoding this CDR3. The J gene is TRBJ2-6, the V gene TRBV27; D uncertain. This CDR3 spans 14 amino acids. Germline loops: CDR1 MNHEY, CDR2 SMNVEV (reference sequence). Trimming stripped 3 bases from V and 1 base from J, with 4 bases between. The CDR3 region has the DNA TGTGCCAGCAGTTTGTTTTCTGGGGCCAACGTCCTGACTTTC. It is translated as CASSLFSGANVLTF.

The chain uses TRBV27 and TRBJ1-1; the D gene is possibly TRBD1 (5 bases). Germline V lookup: CDR1 MNHEY, CDR2 SMNVEV (reference sequence). Trimming removed 2 bases from V and 3 bases from J, with 7 bases in between. The CDR3 runs 13 residues. This CDR3 is CASSLKGDTEAFF. The CDR3 region has the DNA TGTGCCAGCAGTTTAAAAGGGGACACTGAAGCTTTCTTT.

J is TRBJ2-1 and V is TRBV15; D uncertain. The CDR3 is 16 amino acids. The V gene's germline CDR1 is LNHNV and CDR2 YYDKDF (reference sequence). Trimming left V 0 bases short and J 6 bases short, with 15 bases between. The CDR3 nucleotides are TGTGCCACCAGCAGAGAAAGGGCAGTTCTTTCCAATGAGCAGTTCTTC. Translated: CATSRERAVLSNEQFF.

The gene calls are TRBV28 and TRBJ1-2; 10 bases line up with TRBD1. Trimming removed 6 bases from V and 7 bases from J; junction bases left unmatched: 11. Germline V gene data show CDR1 as MDHEN and CDR2 as SYDVKM. The CDR3 consists of 15 residues. The CDR3 coding sequence is TGTGCCAGCAGCTCAGGACAGGGGGAAGGCGGTGGCTACACCTTC. Translating it yields CASSSGQGEGGGYTF.

The chain couples TRBV28 to TRBJ2-7, with D unresolved. The CDR3 sequence is 17 residues long. V shed 3 bases and J shed 2 bases, with 20 bases lying between them. From germline, CDR1 is MDHEN and CDR2 SYDVKM. The CDR3 bases are TGTGCCAGCAGTTTTATATTCGGGCAGGCAACCCCCTACGAGCAGTACTTC. Amino acid sequence: CASSFIFGQATPYEQYF.

The chain recombines TRBV19 with TRBJ1-2; 7 nucleotides agree with TRBD1. V was pared by 3 bases and J by 1 base, with 5 bases of the junction left unmatched. Germline V gene sequence: CDR1 LNHDA, CDR2 SQIVND (reference sequence). The CDR3 totals 15 residues. CDR3 bases: TGTGCCAGTAGTATGCGAACAGGGGTTAACTATGGCTACACCTTC. This sequence encodes CASSMRTGVNYGYTF.